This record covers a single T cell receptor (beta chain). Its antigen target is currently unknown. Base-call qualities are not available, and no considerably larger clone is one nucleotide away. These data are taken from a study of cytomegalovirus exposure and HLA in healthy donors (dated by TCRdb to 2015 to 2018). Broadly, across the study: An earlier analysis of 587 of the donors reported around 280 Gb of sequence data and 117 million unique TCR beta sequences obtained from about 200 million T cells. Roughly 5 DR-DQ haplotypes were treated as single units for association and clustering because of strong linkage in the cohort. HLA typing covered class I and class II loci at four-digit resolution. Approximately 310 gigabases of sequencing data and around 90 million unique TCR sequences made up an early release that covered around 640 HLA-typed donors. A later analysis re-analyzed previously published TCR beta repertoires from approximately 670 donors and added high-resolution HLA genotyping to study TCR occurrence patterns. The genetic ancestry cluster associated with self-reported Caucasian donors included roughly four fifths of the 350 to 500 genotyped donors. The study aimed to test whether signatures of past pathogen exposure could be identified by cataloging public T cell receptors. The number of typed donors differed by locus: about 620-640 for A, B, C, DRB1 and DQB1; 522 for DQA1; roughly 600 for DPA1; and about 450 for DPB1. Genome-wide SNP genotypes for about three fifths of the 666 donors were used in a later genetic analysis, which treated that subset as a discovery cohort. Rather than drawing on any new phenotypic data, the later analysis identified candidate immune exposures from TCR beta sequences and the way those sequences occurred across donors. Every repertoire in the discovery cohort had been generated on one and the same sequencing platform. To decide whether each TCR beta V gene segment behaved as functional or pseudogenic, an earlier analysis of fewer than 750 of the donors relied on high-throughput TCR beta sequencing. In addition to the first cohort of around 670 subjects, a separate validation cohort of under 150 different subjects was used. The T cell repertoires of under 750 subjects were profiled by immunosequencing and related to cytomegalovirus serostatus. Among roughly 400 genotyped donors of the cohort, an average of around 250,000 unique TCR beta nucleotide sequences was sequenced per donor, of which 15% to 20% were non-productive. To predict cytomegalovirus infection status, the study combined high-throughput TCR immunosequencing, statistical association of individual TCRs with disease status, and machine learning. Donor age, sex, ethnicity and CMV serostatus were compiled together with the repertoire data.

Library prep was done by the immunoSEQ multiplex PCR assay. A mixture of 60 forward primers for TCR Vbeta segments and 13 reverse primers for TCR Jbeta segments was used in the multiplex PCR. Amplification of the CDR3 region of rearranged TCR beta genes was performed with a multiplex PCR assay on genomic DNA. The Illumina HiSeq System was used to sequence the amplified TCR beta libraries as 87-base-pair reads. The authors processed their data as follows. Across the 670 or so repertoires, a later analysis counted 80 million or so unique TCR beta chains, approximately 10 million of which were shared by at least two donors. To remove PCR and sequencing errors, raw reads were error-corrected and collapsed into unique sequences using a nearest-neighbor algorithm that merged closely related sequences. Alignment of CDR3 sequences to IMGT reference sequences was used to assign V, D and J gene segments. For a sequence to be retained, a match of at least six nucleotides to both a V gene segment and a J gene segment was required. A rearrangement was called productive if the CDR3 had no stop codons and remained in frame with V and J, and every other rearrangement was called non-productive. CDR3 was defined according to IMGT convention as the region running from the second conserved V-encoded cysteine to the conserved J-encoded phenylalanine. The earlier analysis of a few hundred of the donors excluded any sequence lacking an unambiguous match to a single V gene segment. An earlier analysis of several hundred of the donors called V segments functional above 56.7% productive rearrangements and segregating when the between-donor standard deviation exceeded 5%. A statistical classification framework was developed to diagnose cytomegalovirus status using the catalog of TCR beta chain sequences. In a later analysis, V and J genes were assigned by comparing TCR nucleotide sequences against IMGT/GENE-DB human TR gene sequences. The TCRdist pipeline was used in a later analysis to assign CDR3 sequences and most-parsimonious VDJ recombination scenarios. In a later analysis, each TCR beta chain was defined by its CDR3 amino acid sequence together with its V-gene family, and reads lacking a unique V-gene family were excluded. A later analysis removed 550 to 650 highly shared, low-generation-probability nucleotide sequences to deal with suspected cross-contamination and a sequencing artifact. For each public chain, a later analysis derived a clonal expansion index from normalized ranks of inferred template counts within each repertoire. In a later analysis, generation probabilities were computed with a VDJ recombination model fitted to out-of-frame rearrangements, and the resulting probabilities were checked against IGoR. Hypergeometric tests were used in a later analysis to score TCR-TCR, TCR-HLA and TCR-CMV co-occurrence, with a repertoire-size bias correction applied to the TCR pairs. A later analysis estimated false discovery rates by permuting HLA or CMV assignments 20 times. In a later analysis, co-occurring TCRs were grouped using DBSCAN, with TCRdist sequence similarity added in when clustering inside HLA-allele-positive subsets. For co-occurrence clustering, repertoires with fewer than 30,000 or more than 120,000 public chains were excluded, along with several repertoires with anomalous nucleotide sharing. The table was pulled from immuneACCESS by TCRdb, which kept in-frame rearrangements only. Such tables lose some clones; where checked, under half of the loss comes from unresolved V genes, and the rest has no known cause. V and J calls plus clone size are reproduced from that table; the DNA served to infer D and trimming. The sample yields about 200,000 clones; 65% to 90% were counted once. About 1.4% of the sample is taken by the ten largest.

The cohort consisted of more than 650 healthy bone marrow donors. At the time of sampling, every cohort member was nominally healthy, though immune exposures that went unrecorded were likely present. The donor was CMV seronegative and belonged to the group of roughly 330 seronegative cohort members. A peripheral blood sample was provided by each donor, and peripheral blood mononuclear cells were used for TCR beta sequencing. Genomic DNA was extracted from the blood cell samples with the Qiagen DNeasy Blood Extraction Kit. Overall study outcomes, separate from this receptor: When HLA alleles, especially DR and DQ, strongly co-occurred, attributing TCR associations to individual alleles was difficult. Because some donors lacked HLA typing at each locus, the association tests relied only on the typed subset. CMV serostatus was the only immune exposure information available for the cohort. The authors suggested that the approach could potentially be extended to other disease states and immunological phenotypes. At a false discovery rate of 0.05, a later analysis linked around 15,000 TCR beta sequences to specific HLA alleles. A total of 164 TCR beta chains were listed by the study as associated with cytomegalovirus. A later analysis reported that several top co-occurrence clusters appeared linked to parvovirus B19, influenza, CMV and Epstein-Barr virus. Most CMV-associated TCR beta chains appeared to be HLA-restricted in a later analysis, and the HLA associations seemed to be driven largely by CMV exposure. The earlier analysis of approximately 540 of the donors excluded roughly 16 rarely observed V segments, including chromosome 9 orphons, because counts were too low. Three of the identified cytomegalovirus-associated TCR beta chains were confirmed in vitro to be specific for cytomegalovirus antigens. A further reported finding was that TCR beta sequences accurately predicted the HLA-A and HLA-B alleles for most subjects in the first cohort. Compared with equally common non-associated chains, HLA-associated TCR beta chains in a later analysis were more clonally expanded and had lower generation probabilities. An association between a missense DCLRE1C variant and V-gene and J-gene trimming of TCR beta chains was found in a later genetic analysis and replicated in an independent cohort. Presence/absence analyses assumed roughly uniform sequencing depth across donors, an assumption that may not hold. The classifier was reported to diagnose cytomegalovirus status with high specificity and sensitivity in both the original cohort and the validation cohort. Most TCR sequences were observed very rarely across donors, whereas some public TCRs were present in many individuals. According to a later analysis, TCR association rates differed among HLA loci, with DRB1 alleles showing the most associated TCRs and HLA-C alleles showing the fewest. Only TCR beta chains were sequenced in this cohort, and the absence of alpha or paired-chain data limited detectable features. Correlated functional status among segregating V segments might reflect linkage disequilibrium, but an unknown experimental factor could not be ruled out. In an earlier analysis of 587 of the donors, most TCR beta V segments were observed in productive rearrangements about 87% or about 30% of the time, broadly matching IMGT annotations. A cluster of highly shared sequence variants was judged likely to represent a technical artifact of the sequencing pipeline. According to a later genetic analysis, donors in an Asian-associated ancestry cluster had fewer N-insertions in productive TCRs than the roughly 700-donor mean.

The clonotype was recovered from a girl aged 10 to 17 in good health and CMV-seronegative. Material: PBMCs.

The CDR3 corresponds to CASSPIQGNYGYTF. The DNA reads TGTGCCAGCAGCCCAATACAGGGGAACTATGGCTACACCTTC. The chain employs TRBV28 and TRBJ1-2, with 7 bases matching TRBD1. Via the germline V gene, CDR1 is MDHEN and CDR2 SYDVKM. The CDR3 numbers 14 residues from cysteine through phenylalanine. The kept DNA is CDR3 alone, 42 bases in frame from the first base. Unmatched junction bases come to 6, with V trimmed by 6 bases and J by 2 bases.